This TCR beta chain was sequenced in a study of shared T cell receptors in the human thymus. Sequenced by immunoSEQ multiplex PCR; TCRdb stores in-frame clones only, minus some. This sample carries hundreds of thousands of clones, 80% to 90% of them seen once, and the ten largest clones take just under 0.0095%. The CDR3 sequence is 13 residues long. Trimming shortened V by 4 bases and J by 8 bases, and 13 bases separated the two germline ends. Germline assignment: CDR1 SGHNT and CDR2 YYREEE (reference sequence). The sample was also reused in another study, on human thymus T cells. From that second work: Thymic tissue was derived from resections collected during corrective heart surgery. Apparent skewing of V and J gene usage characterized both thymic and blood repertoires. Related research has reported that thymic repertoires overlap highly among unrelated individuals.

The material sequenced was thymocytes. The source is a boy younger than two with a congenital heart defect. The V gene is TRBV5-4, the J gene TRBJ2-1, with D possibly matching TRBD1 (6 bases). This CDR3 is CASSARTADEQFF. The CDR3 DNA follows: TGTGCCAGCAGCGCCCGGACAGCGGATGAGCAGTTCTTC.